Presented here are 3 T cell receptor beta chains from one specimen sequenced in a study of T cells of healthy individuals. TCRdb redid the calling of the 5' RACE reads with MiXCR, one entry per CDR3 protein. The sample comprises just over 40,000 distinct CDR3 sequences, 3.5% to 5.5% of which are singletons, and about 9% rests with the top ten. The source is a human donor in good health.

This clonotype has at least ten counts. The J gene is TRBJ1-5, the V gene TRBV2; 7 bases agree with TRBD1. V lost 5 bases, J lost 5 bases, and 9 bases stayed unmatched. The CDR3 runs 15 residues. In germline, CDR1 is SNHLY, CDR2 FYNNEI. The CDR3 is CASSSGTVEYQPQHF. The CDR3 DNA reads TGTGCCAGCAGTTCCGGGACAGTCGAATATCAGCCCCAGCATTTT.

This chain uses TRBV7-2 with TRBJ2-3; possible D gene TRBD2, 5 bases. There are 14 residues in the CDR3. V shed 9 bases and J shed 0 bases, with 13 bases lying between them. Germline V gene sequence: CDR1 SGHTA, CDR2 FQGNSA. The CDR3 reads CASTTRASTDTQYF. For the CDR3, the DNA is TGTGCCAGTACAACGAGGGCTAGCACAGATACGCAGTATTTT. Looking up the rest from reference TRBV7-2 and TRBJ2-3 gives the full variable domain: GAGVSQSPSNKVTEKGKDVELRCDPISGHTALYWYRQSLGQGLEFLIYFQGNSAPDKSGLPSDRFSAERTGGSVSTLTIQRTQQEDSAVYLCASTTRASTDTQYFGPGTRLTVL.

This clonotype was observed many times. The V gene is TRBV10-3, the J gene TRBJ2-7, with TRBD1 matching 7 bases. The germline gives CDR1 ENHRY, CDR2 SYGVKD. This CDR3 has 14 amino acids. The J segment lost 4 bases and the V segment lost 4 bases, leaving 7 bases of the junction unmatched. CDR3 nucleotide sequence: TGTGCCATCAGTGGGCCGGGACAGTCGTACGAGCAGTACTTC. It codes for CAISGPGQSYEQYF.